A selection of T cell receptor beta chains follows, all from one sample in a study of shared clonotypes between healthy human individuals. Sequencing was performed with immunoSEQ multiplex PCR; in TCRdb, only in-frame clones are kept and a portion is missing. The sample consists of around 1.5 million clones, approximately 98% of them appearing once. The source material was naive CD4+ T cells sorted from blood. These receptor sequences come from a man aged 25-40 years in good health. The CDR3 runs from the conserved cysteine through the conserved F or W. Fields, in order: J gene, V gene, CDR3 protein.

J: TRBJ2-5
V: TRBV9
CDR3: CASSVGQGAPQTQYF

J: TRBJ2-3
V: TRBV5-1
CDR3: CASSLGQGMSTDTQYF

J: TRBJ2-7
V: TRBV10-3
CDR3: CAISESRLAGGWEQYF

J: TRBJ2-2
V: TRBV27
CDR3: CASSLGSGSNTGELFF

J: TRBJ2-6
V: TRBV27
CDR3: CASSWGGNSGANVLTF

J: TRBJ2-1
V: TRBV5-4
CDR3: CASSLVSGHNEQFF

J: TRBJ2-1
V: TRBV10-1
CDR3: CASSESGIFEQFF

J: TRBJ1-5
V: TRBV18
CDR3: CASSQRGGRGNQPQHF

J: TRBJ1-5
V: TRBV18
CDR3: CASSPTRSLGPQHF

J: TRBJ2-5
V: TRBV10-2
CDR3: CASSEATLGGRAIDPQYF

J: TRBJ1-5
V: TRBV5-6
CDR3: CASSLWQGGQPQHF

J: TRBJ2-1
V: TRBV6-5
CDR3: CASSYFSTGGRGEQFF

J: TRBJ2-7
V: TRBV28
CDR3: CASSLSGQGAYEQYF

J: TRBJ2-7
V: TRBV5-4
CDR3: CASSHGGEQYF

J: TRBJ2-7
V: TRBV6-1
CDR3: CASSADRSSYEQYF

J: TRBJ1-2
V: TRBV5-4
CDR3: CASSSGTGRDYGYTF

J: TRBJ2-7
V: TRBV7-8
CDR3: CASSFSPVYEQYF

J: TRBJ2-7
V: TRBV6-5
CDR3: CASSPGTGLYEQYF

J: TRBJ2-5
V: TRBV7-7
CDR3: CASSLTLRRSLTDETQYF

J: TRBJ2-7
V: TRBV5-1
CDR3: CASSLQAGDSEQYF

J: TRBJ2-7
V: TRBV7-9
CDR3: CASSPQQGLGEQYF

J: TRBJ1-1
V: TRBV7-8
CDR3: CASSLRTASDTEAFF

J: TRBJ1-5
V: TRBV9
CDR3: CASSENARQPQHF

J: TRBJ2-7
V: TRBV27
CDR3: CASSPWDRVYEQYF

J: TRBJ2-2
V: TRBV7-6
CDR3: CASSLISGRGTGELFF